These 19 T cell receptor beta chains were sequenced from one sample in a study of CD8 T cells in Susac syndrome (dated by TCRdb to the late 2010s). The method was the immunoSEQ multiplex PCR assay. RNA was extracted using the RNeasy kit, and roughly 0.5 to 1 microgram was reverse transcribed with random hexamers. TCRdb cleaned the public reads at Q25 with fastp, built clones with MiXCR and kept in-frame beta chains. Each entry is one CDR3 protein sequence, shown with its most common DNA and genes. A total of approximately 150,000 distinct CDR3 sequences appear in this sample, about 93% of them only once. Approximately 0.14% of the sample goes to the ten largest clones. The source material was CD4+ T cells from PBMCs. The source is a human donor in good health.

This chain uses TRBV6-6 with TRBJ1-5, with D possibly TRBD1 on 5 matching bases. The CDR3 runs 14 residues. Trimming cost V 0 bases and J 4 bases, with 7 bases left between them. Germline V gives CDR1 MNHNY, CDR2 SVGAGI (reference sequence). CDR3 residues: CASSYSGQNQPQHF. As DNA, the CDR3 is TGTGCCAGCAGTTACTCGGGGCAAAATCAGCCCCAGCATTTT.

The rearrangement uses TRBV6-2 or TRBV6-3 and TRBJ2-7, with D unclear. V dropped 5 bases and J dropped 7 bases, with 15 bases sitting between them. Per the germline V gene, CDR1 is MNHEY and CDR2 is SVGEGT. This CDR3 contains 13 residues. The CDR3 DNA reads TGTGCCAGCAGTCCCGCTCCACTGGGGGAGCAGTACTTC. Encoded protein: CASSPAPLGEQYF.

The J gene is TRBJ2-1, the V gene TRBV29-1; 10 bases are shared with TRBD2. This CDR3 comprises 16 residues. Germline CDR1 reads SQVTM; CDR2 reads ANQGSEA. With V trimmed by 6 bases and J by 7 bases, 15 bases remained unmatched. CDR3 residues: CSVPTPGTSAHNEQFF. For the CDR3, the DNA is TGCAGCGTCCCCACTCCCGGGACTAGCGCCCATAATGAGCAGTTCTTC.

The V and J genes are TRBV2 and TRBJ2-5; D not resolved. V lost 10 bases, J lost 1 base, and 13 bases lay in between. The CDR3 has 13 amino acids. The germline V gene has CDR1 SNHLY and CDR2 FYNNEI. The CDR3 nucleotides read TGTGCCACCAAGGGCCAGATCCAAGAGACCCAGTACTTC. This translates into CATKGQIQETQYF.

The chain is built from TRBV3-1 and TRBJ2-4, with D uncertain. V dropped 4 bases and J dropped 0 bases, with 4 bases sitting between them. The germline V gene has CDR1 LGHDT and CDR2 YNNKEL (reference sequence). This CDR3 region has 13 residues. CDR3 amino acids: CASSLLAKNIQYF. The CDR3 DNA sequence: TGTGCCAGCAGCCTGTTAGCCAAAAACATTCAGTACTTC.

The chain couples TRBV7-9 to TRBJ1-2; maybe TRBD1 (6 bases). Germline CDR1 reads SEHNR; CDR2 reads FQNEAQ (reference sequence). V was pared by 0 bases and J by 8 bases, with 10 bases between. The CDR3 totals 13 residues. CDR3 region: CASSLAQGWGYTF. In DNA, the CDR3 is TGTGCCAGCAGCTTAGCCCAGGGGTGGGGCTACACCTTC.

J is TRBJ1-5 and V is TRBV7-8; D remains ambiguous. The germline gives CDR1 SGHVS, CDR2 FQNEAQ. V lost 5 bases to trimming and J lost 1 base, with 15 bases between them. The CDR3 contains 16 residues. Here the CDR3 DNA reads TGTGCCAGCAGCCCTCTTATAGGGCTAAGCAATCAGCCCCAGCATTTT. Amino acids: CASSPLIGLSNQPQHF.

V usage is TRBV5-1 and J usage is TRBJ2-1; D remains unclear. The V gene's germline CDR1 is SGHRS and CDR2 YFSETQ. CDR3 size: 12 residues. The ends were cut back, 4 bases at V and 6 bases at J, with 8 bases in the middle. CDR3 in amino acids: CASSPPTNEQFF. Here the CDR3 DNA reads TGCGCCAGCAGCCCGCCCACCAATGAGCAGTTCTTC. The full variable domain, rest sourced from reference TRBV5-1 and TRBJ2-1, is KAGVTQTPRYLIKTRGQQVTLSCSPISGHRSVSWYQQTPGQGLQFLFEYFSETQRNKGNFPGRFSGRQFSNSRSEMNVSTLELGDSALYLCASSPPTNEQFFGPGTRLTVL.

This CDR3 reads CASTDPGQGTYEQYF. The CDR3 DNA sequence: TGTGCCAGCACCGATCCGGGACAGGGAACCTACGAGCAGTACTTC. The rearrangement links TRBV7-9 to TRBJ2-7; TRBD1 aligns across 9 bases. Germline assignment: CDR1 SEHNR and CDR2 FQNEAQ (reference sequence). With 7 bases clipped from V and 2 bases from J, the junction kept 9 bases outside the gene matches. The CDR3 spans 15 residues.

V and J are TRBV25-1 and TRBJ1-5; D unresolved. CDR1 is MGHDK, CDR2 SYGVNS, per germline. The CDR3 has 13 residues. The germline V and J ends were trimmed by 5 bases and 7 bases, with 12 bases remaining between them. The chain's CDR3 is CASSYGFLQPQHF. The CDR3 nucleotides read TGTGCCAGCAGTTACGGGTTCCTCCAGCCCCAGCATTTT.

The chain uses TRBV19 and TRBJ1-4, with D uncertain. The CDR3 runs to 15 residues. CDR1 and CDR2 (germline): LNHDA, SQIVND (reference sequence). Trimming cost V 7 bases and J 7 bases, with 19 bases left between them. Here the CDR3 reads CASNQDAPEGEKLFF. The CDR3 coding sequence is TGTGCCAGTAACCAGGACGCCCCGGAAGGTGAAAAACTGTTTTTT.

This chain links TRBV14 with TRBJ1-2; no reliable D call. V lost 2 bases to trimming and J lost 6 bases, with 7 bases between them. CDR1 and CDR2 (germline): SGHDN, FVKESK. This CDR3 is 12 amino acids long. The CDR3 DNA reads TGTGCCAGCAGCCAATGGGAGGATGGCTACACCTTC. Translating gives CASSQWEDGYTF.

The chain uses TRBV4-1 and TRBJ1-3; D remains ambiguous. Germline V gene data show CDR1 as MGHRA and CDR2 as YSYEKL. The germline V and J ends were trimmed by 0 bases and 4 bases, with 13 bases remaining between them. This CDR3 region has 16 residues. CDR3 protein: CASSQDPGMRGNTIYF. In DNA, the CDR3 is TGCGCCAGCAGCCAAGATCCGGGTATGAGGGGAAACACCATATATTTT.

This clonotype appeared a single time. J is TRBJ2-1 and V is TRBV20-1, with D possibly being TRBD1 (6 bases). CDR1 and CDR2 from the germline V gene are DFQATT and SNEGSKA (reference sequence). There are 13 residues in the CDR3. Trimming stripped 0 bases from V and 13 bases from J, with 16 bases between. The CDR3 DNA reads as TGCAGTGCTAGAGATAATCAGGGGATGTTTCAGTTCTTC. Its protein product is CSARDNQGMFQFF.

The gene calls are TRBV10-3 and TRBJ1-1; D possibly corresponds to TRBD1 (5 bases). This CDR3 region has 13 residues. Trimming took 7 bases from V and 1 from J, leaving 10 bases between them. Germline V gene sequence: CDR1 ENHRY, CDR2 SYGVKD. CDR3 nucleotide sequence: TGTGCCATCAAAGGGGTGGGGAACACTGAAGCTTTCTTT. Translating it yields CAIKGVGNTEAFF.

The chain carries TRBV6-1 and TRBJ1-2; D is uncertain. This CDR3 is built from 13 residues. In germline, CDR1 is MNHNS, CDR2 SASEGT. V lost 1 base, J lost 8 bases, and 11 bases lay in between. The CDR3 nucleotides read TGTGCCAGCAGTGAAGAAGGTCCGGGAGGCTACACCTTC. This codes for CASSEEGPGGYTF.

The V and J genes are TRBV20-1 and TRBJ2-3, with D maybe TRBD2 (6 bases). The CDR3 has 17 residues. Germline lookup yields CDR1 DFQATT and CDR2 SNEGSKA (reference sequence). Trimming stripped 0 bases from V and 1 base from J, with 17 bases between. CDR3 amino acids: CSARDFKLGGGTDTQYF. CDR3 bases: TGCAGTGCTAGAGATTTTAAGTTGGGCGGGGGCACAGATACGCAGTATTTT.

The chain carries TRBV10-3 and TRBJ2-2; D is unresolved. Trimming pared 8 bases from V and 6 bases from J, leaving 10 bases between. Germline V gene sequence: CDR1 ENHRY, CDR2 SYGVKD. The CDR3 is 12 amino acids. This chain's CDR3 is CAIGSEAGELFF. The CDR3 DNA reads TGTGCCATCGGGTCGGAAGCCGGGGAGCTGTTTTTT.

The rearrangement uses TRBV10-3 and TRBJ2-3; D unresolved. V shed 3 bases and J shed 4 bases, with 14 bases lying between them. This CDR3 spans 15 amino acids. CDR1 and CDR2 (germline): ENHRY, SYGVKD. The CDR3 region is CAISEPPPSPDTQYF. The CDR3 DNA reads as TGTGCCATCAGTGAACCACCACCCTCTCCAGATACGCAGTATTTT.